Listed below are T cell receptor beta chains from one sample, sequenced in a study. TCRdb analysed the RT-PCR reads with MiXCR anew, one entry per CDR3 protein. The sample has more than 550,000 distinct CDR3 sequences, 12% to 15% seen once; the top ten hold roughly 3.9%. The sample consisted of memory CD4+ T cells from blood. Source of these receptors: a female donor in good health, serving as a healthy control. The CDR3 runs from the conserved cysteine through the conserved F or W. Each record gives: J gene, clone size, V gene, D gene, CDR3 DNA, CDR3 protein. The D gene is left open where the match is weak. Clone size appears in some rows only: once, few, many, or a class for an expanded clone.

>TRBJ2-1|NA|TRBV12-3/TRBV12-4|TRBD2
TGTGCCAGCGGCAGGGCGGGAGGAGCGAATGAGCAGTTCTTC
CASGRAGGANEQFF
>TRBJ1-2|NA|TRBV5-6|NA
TGTGCCAGCAGCTTGTTGGCAGGGGCTGGCTACACCTTC
CASSLLAGAGYTF
>TRBJ2-4|NA|TRBV20-1|NA
TGCAGTGCTGAGTCAGATAAAAACATTCAGTACTTC
CSAESDKNIQYF
>TRBJ2-3|few|TRBV27|TRBD2
TGTGCCAGCAGAGGACTAGCGGGAGAGAAAATACCTAGCACAGATACGCAGTATTTT
CASRGLAGEKIPSTDTQYF
>TRBJ2-1|many|TRBV7-2|NA
TGTGCCAGCAGCCCGGACGGGAGCGGGAATGAGCAGTTCTTC
CASSPDGSGNEQFF
>TRBJ2-7|NA|TRBV6-2/TRBV6-3|NA
TGTGCCAGCAGTTACAAGCTCATCAGGGGCTACGAGCAGTACTTC
CASSYKLIRGYEQYF
>TRBJ1-1|few|TRBV7-9|TRBD1
TGTGCCAGCAGCGGTGGGACAGGGTTCGCCACTGAAGCTTTCTTT
CASSGGTGFATEAFF
>TRBJ1-1|few|TRBV29-1|TRBD1
TGCAGCGTAATACCGGGACAGGGGGCTTATGCTGAAGCTTTCTTT
CSVIPGQGAYAEAFF
>TRBJ1-5|few|TRBV29-1|NA
TGCAGCTTTACCTCTTCGGGGGGCCCAAATCAGCCCCAGCATTTT
CSFTSSGGPNQPQHF
>TRBJ2-1|NA|TRBV5-1|TRBD2
TGCGCCAGCAGCTTGGCACTAGCGGGAGGAGGCGAGCAGTTCTTC
CASSLALAGGGEQFF
>TRBJ2-1|many|TRBV30|TRBD2
TGTGCCTGGAGTACCCTAGCGGGAGGGCCCTACGAGCAGTTCTTC
CAWSTLAGGPYEQFF